This record concerns one T cell receptor beta chain sequence. These data originate in a study of T cell responses to AZD1222 COVID-19 vaccine. Study details: Some second doses came at about 4 weeks and others at about 12 weeks; these were pooled.

The table came from immunoSEQ multiplex PCR; TCRdb's copy has only in-frame clones and leaves some out. The sample yields approximately 180,000 clones, approximately 94% seen once. Germline V lookup: CDR1 SEHNR, CDR2 FQNEAQ (reference sequence). Trimming removed 4 bases from V and 5 bases from J; junction bases left unmatched: 19. The CDR3 is 19 amino acids. The material was peripheral blood, obtained on day 0 of AZD1222 vaccination. The source is an adult in good health. The chain couples TRBV7-9 to TRBJ2-3; 9 positions match TRBD2. The CDR3 region is CASSSPTLGSGSRGDTQYF. The DNA for the CDR3 is TGTGCCAGCAGCTCCCCTACGTTGGGTAGCGGGAGTCGGGGAGATACGCAGTATTTT.